This T cell receptor beta chain was sequenced for a study of blood T cells in healthy people across ages. Overall study findings and caveats: Considered underestimates were the diversity estimates obtained from one million T cells. As naive T cell percentage varied, TCR beta diversity correlated strongly with it. Naive and antigen-experienced cells were not separated, limiting conclusive comparison.

Comments on this clonotype: Its antigen remains unidentified.

Through a sample-barcoded 5' primer and a J-beta primer mix, a second PCR was run for roughly 7 to 12 cycles. A minimum of 2.5 million CDR3-containing paired-end reads was obtained for each sample. MiXCR, applied by TCRdb to the 5' RACE reads, yields one record per CDR3 protein. The sample consists of around 1.7 million distinct CDR3 sequences, roughly 27% of them appearing once. Trimming removed 6 bases from V and 6 bases from J; junction bases left unmatched: 5. Germline V lookup: CDR1 MNHNY, CDR2 SVGAGI (reference sequence). This CDR3 has 14 amino acids. Specimen: blood. The J gene is TRBJ1-6, the V gene TRBV6-6, with 7 positions matching TRBD1. The receptor was isolated from a woman aged 25-40 years in good health. CDR3 amino acids: CASSRDSPNSPLHF. CDR3 sequence (DNA): TGTGCCAGCAGCAGGGACAGCCCTAATTCACCCCTCCACTTT.